This T cell receptor beta chain was sequenced for a study of T cells in Graves' hyperthyroidism and ophthalmopathy (dated by TCRdb to the late 2010s). About the full investigation: Peripheral blood samples were taken at the time of initial diagnosis, prior to any treatment. TCR V-J signatures able to tell the groups apart were searched for in a discovery cohort of approximately 95 patients, of whom fewer than 45 had Graves' ophthalmopathy and under 65 had stable Graves' hyperthyroidism. For training and testing, the 80 to 100 patients in the discovery cohort were randomly divided in a 7:3 ratio. Prospective prediction of ophthalmopathy was tested in an independent validation cohort of about 19 hyperthyroidism patients and approximately 17 patients who later progressed to ophthalmopathy. Following sampling, methimazole starting at 30 mg daily was given to hyperthyroidism patients, and high-dose intravenous methylprednisolone was given to ophthalmopathy patients. In addition, the study compared T-cell repertoires in thyroid tissue and in blood from roughly 6 Graves' hyperthyroidism patients. TCR Vbeta CDR3 sequencing of some 140 peripheral blood samples (over 40 ophthalmopathy, about 80 hyperthyroidism and around 17 progressor patients) is reported in the paper. Broad study findings and their caveats: In validation, the model predicted progression to ophthalmopathy a median of around six months before onset, with approximately 71% sensitivity and 72.22% specificity. In cross-validation, a model built on a 13 V-J signature told ophthalmopathy apart from stable hyperthyroidism with approximately 90% sensitivity and about 81% specificity, and in testing the same model reached 80%/75%. No statistical method was used to set the sample size in advance, and investigators knew the group allocation. Most expanded thyroid clonotypes (frequency above 0.001) were also found in blood, which suggests that blood repertoires may mirror thyroid immune responses.

From cysteine to phenylalanine, the CDR3 is 15 amino acids long. CDR3 DNA is the only sequence kept; it has 45 bases, read in frame from the first base. From the germline V gene, CDR1 is SGHTA and CDR2 is FQGNSA. V is shortened by 6 bases, J by 3 bases, and the region joining them spans 18 bases. This clonotype was detected ten times or more. This clone's antigen is unknown. No clone much larger than this one lies a single base away; base qualities are absent. In the ophthalmopathy patients, disease was moderately to severely active, with a Clinical Activity Score of 3 or more, a NOSPECS grade of 4 or more, and a duration of less than 3 months. Any patient with an uncontrolled infection, another autoimmune disease, pregnancy or lactation was excluded. Diagnoses were established on the basis of clinical symptoms, serum thyroxine and TRAb, thyroid ultrasound, and orbital computed tomography. PBMCs were separated from under 11 ml of fresh peripheral blood using Ficoll-Paque density gradient centrifugation. Total RNA was extracted using Trizol reagent, and RNA quality was assessed on an Agilent 2100 Bioanalyzer.

The TCR beta CDR3 regions were amplified from RNA transcripts. The first round of RT-PCR for the TCR CDR3 was performed with the HTBI primer set and the Qiagen OneStep RT-PCR kit. A second multiplex PCR round built the libraries, followed by size selection and purification. Libraries were sequenced paired-end with 100 bp reads on an Illumina HiSeq2000. As for the authors' bioinformatics: SOAPnuke was used to process the raw data, with reads discarded if the reads contained adapters or uncalled bases, had a mean Phred below 15, or lacked an exact constant-primer or identifier match. COPE v1.2.5 was used to merge high-quality paired reads, and clonotypes were defined as unique nucleotide sequences. Clonotypes were aligned to IMGT TRBV, TRBD and TRBJ reference segments using MiTCR v1.1. The analysis included only V-J combinations with a frequency above 0.0001, which together covered over 98% of the repertoires. A TCS score was defined as the ratio between F50 (clonal expansion) and ExV (chaos), using BLOSUM62-based TCRdist between CDR3 peptides within each V-J. Welch's t-statistics and random forest reduced roughly 500 V-J features to 13, which were used in a naive Bayes classifier (R e1071). TCRdb reworked the public reads: Q25 trimming with fastp, MiXCR clone assembly, productive beta chains retained. Duplicate CDR3 protein sequences are folded into a single record with the most common DNA and genes. These V and J calls derive from TCRdb rather than the authors' analysis. The sample has some 270,000 distinct CDR3 sequences on record, approximately 23% of them singletons. The biggest ten clones account for around 40% of the sample.

Specimen: blood. The sequence is built from TRBV7-2 and TRBJ2-7, with the D call perhaps TRBD1 or TRBD2, as 5 bases match in each case. The clonotype comes from a woman aged 40-49 years with Graves' ophthalmopathy. The DNA sequence follows: TGTGCCAGCAGTCTTAGGATGCTTGGGGGCTACGAGCAGTACTTC. The translation is CASSLRMLGGYEQYF. Beyond the CDR3, the reference TRBV7-2 and TRBJ2-7 genes provide the residues; the full variable domain reads: GAGVSQSPSNKVTEKGKDVELRCDPISGHTALYWYRQSLGQGLEFLIYFQGNSAPDKSGLPSDRFSAERTGGSVSTLTIQRTQQEDSAVYLCASSLRMLGGYEQYFGPGTRLTVT.